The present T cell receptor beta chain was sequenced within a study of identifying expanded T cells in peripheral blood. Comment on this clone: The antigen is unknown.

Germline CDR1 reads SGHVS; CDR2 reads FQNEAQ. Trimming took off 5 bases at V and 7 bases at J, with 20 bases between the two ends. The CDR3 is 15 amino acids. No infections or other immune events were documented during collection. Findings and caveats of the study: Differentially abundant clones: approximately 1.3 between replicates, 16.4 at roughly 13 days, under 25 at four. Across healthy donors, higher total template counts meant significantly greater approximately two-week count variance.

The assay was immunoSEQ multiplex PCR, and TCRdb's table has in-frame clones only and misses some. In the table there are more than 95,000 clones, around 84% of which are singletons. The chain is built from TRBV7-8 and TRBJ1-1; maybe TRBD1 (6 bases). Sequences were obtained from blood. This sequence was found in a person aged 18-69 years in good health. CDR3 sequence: CASSTTVYRTVEAFF. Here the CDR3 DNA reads TGTGCCAGCAGCACAACCGTTTATAGGACAGTTGAAGCTTTCTTT.